The clone carrying this TCR beta chain was seen at least ten times. Its antigen is still unknown. These data are taken from a study of regulatory T cells in long-lasting Graves disease. Findings and caveats of the study: TCR diversity was lower in persistent Graves' patients than in newly diagnosed ones.

CDR3 length: 14 amino acids. The V gene's germline CDR1 is MNHNS and CDR2 SASEGT. V dropped 6 bases and J dropped 0 bases, with 10 bases sitting between them. The time point was: newly diagnosed GD, antithyroid drugs for less than 3 months. Extracted PBMC RNA gave rise to the TCR library. Both iRepertoire HTBI primers and Arm-PCR of CDR3 regions were used to build the TCR beta libraries. TCRdb reanalysed the multiplex PCR reads using MiXCR and keeps one entry per CDR3 protein. The table records fewer than 350,000 distinct CDR3 sequences, about a sixth of them present only once. The sequence was obtained from a female donor with Graves disease. The chain is built from TRBV6-1 and TRBJ2-3; D remains ambiguous. This material consisted of peripheral blood mononuclear cells (PBMCs), taken at new diagnosis, from a patient treated with antithyroid drugs. Here the CDR3 DNA reads TGTGCCAGCAGGTTTGCAGCTAGCACAGATACGCAGTATTTT. Encoded protein: CASRFAASTDTQYF.